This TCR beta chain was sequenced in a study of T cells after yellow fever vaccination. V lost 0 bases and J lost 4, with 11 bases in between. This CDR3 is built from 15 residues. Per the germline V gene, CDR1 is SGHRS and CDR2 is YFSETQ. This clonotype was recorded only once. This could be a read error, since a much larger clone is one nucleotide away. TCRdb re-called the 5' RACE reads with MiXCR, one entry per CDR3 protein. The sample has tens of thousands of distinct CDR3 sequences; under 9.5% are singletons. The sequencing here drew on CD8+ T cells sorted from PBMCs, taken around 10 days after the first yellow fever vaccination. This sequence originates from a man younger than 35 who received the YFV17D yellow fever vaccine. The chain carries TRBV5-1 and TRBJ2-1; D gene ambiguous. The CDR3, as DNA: TGCGCCAGCAGCTTGGAACGGCATACTTACAATGAGCAGTTCTTC. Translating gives CASSLERHTYNEQFF.